The next 30 T cell receptor beta chains were all read from a single sample in a study of cytomegalovirus exposure and HLA in healthy donors. Primers included in the PCR were 60 Vbeta and 13 Jbeta primers. The method was immunoSEQ multiplex PCR; TCRdb's version includes in-frame clones alone and lacks a portion of them. The sample carries under 110,000 clones, around 80% recorded once. The sequenced sample was PBMCs. These receptors all come from a man aged 60 to 75 in good health and CMV-seronegative.

About this clone: Other nucleotide sequences from this sample produce the same CDR3. The chain links TRBV7-9 to TRBJ1-1, with D hard to call. The CDR3 sequence is 15 residues long. CDR1 SEHNR and CDR2 FQNEAQ come from the germline V gene (reference sequence). The V end was cut by 0 bases, the J end by 1 base, with 9 bases between. CDR3 nucleotide sequence: TGTGCCAGCAGCTTAGCCCTGGCAGGGAACACTGAAGCTTTCTTT. As protein: CASSLALAGNTEAFF. Together with reference TRBV7-9 and TRBJ1-1, the CDR3 gives the full variable domain: DTGVSQNPRHKITKRGQNVTFRCDPISEHNRLYWYRQTLGQGPEFLTYFQNEAQLEKSRLLSDRFSAERPKGSFSTLEIQRTEQGDSAMYLCASSLALAGNTEAFFGQGTRLTVV.

The chain has TRBV15 and TRBJ2-7, with no clear D. Germline V gene sequence: CDR1 LNHNV, CDR2 YYDKDF (reference sequence). This CDR3 spans 13 amino acids. Trimming shortened V by 0 bases and J by 3 bases, and 6 bases separated the two germline ends. The CDR3 DNA is TGTGCCACCAGCAGAGATTTGGGCTACGAGCAGTACGTC. As protein: CATSRDLGYEQYV.

The chain links TRBV30 to TRBJ2-7, with unresolved D. CDR3 length: 13 amino acids. Trimming took 4 bases from V and 6 from J, leaving 16 bases between them. The germline V gene has CDR1 GTSNPN and CDR2 SVGIG (reference sequence). The CDR3 region has the DNA TGTGCCTGGAATAGCCTCTTTGGAGTCGAGCAGTACTTC. The encoded protein is CAWNSLFGVEQYF.

The V call is TRBV7-2, the J call TRBJ2-5; D unresolved. The CDR3 has 13 residues. V was pared by 5 bases and J by 5 bases, with 12 bases between. Germline CDR1 and CDR2: SGHTA and FQGNSA. CDR3: CASSTTFRETQYF. In DNA, the CDR3 is TGTGCCAGCAGCACGACTTTTCGTGAGACCCAGTACTTC.

CDR3 region: CASSLGQPDYYGYTF. The CDR3 DNA sequence: TGTGCCAGCAGCTTAGGGCAGCCTGACTACTATGGCTACACCTTC. This chain uses TRBV7-2 with TRBJ1-2; unclear D gene. There are 15 residues in the CDR3. Between the trimmed V and J ends, which lost 1 base and 3 bases, there was a span of 12 bases. Germline V gene sequence: CDR1 SGHTA, CDR2 FQGNSA.

About this clone itself: Because the CDR3's place on the DNA is in doubt, the DNA is left out and the CDR3 is given as listed by TCRdb. The V gene is TRBV19, the J gene TRBJ2-7; the D call TRBD1 from the table was never checked on the DNA. The length of the CDR3 is 14 amino acids, counting both ends. In germline, CDR1 is LNHDA, CDR2 SQIVND (reference sequence). This CDR3 is CASSPWGQGAPGYF.

The chain uses TRBV29-1 and TRBJ2-1, with 10 bases matching TRBD1. J was trimmed by 5 bases and V by 8 bases; bases with no gene match: 9. There are 14 residues in the CDR3. Germline V gene data show CDR1 as SQVTM and CDR2 as ANQGSEA. The CDR3: CSFHGTGANNEQFF. The CDR3 DNA reads TGCAGCTTCCACGGGACAGGGGCCAACAATGAGCAGTTCTTC.

The chain joins TRBV9 to TRBJ1-3; perhaps TRBD1 as D (5 bases). V lost 2 bases and J lost 0, with 12 bases in between. Per the germline V gene, CDR1 is SGDLS and CDR2 is YYNGEE. This CDR3 contains 16 residues. The CDR3 loop reads CASSVDSLLSGNTIYF. The CDR3 region has the DNA TGTGCCAGCAGCGTTGACAGCCTCCTCTCTGGAAACACCATATATTTT.

This sequence joins TRBV9 and TRBJ2-3; perhaps TRBD2 as D (5 bases). V was pared by 2 bases and J by 0 bases, with 7 bases between. The CDR3 length is 14 residues. Germline V gene lookup returns CDR1 SGDLS and CDR2 YYNGEE. CDR3: CASSVSVSTDTQYF. In DNA, the CDR3 is TGTGCCAGCAGCGTTAGCGTGAGCACAGATACGCAGTATTTT.

J is TRBJ2-7 and V is TRBV2; 9 bases agree with TRBD1. The germline CDR1 and CDR2 sequences are SNHLY and FYNNEI. The CDR3 consists of 14 residues. V gave up 6 bases and J gave up 5 bases; unmatched junction bases: 8. The DNA for the CDR3 is TGTGCCAGCAGAGCGACAGGGGGTATCGACGAGCAGTACTTC. Translated: CASRATGGIDEQYF.

The chain carries TRBV5-4 and TRBJ1-2; TRBD1 aligns across 9 bases. The V and J ends lost 4 bases and 4 bases, in that order; junction bases with no gene match: 11. The germline gives CDR1 SGHNT, CDR2 YYREEE (reference sequence). CDR3 length: 16 residues. Written as DNA, the CDR3 is TGTGCCAGCAGCGACAGATCGACAGGGGGTCGCTATGGCTACACCTTC. This sequence encodes CASSDRSTGGRYGYTF.

The J gene is TRBJ1-2, the V gene TRBV6-5; a possible D gene is TRBD1 (5 bases). Germline loops: CDR1 MNHEY, CDR2 SVGAGI. The CDR3 loop spans 15 amino acids. V was trimmed by 4 bases and J by 2 bases, leaving 14 bases between them. CDR3 in DNA: TGTGCCAGCAGTTGGCGGGGACCGTCGAACTATGGCTACACCTTC. It is translated as CASSWRGPSNYGYTF.

The CDR3 sequence is CASSSTGTSGNTIYF. CDR3 nucleotide sequence: TGTGCCAGCAGCTCGACAGGAACCTCTGGAAACACCATATATTTT. This sequence joins TRBV7-9 and TRBJ1-3, with TRBD1 as a possible D gene (6 bases). Trimming removed 4 bases from V and 0 bases from J, with 10 bases in between. The CDR3 loop spans 15 amino acids. Germline V CDR1 and CDR2: SEHNR, FQNEAQ (reference sequence).

This sequence joins TRBV7-9 and TRBJ1-4; perhaps TRBD1 as D (5 bases). Germline loops: CDR1 SEHNR, CDR2 FQNEAQ (reference sequence). CDR3 length: 14 amino acids. V was cut by 4 bases and J by 10 bases, with 16 bases left in between. The CDR3 here is CASSSPSGGGKLFF. DNA for the CDR3: TGTGCCAGCAGCTCTCCATCTGGGGGAGGAAAACTGTTTTTT.

The chain links TRBV11-2 to TRBJ2-3; maybe TRBD2 (5 bases). The CDR3 sequence is 13 residues long. The V gene's germline CDR1 is SGHAT and CDR2 FQNNGV. Trimming shortened V by 7 bases and J by 0 bases, and 8 bases separated the two germline ends. DNA for the CDR3: TGTGCCAGCACCCGGGGTAGCACAGATACGCAGTATTTT. Translating it yields CASTRGSTDTQYF.

CDR3 nucleotide sequence: TGTGCCAGCAGTTATCGGACTGTCAACACCGGGGAGCTGTTTTTT. Translated: CASSYRTVNTGELFF. The gene calls are TRBV6-5 and TRBJ2-2, with D perhaps TRBD2 (5 bases). The germline gives CDR1 MNHEY, CDR2 SVGAGI. V shed 3 bases and J shed 2 bases, with 10 bases lying between them. The CDR3 contains 15 residues.

The rearrangement uses TRBV5-6 and TRBJ1-5; maybe TRBD1 (5 bases). Trimming took 1 base from V and 1 from J, leaving 9 bases between them. The germline gives CDR1 SGHDT, CDR2 YYEEEE. CDR3 length: 15 amino acids. This CDR3 reads CASSLRQGSNQPQHF. CDR3 DNA: TGTGCCAGCAGCTTGAGGCAGGGAAGCAATCAGCCCCAGCATTTT.

This clone was counted only a few times. V and J are TRBV4-3 and TRBJ1-6; D is uncertain. This CDR3 contains 16 residues. From germline, CDR1 is LGHNA and CDR2 YSLEER. V was pared by 1 base and J by 0 bases, with 7 bases between. This CDR3 reads CASSQGASSYNSPLHF. CDR3 sequence (DNA): TGCGCCAGCAGCCAAGGGGCAAGCTCCTATAATTCACCCCTCCACTTT.

The count of this clone is one. This sequence joins TRBV5-1 and TRBJ1-1; D is ambiguous. The CDR3 covers 13 residues. V lost 7 bases and J 0 bases, leaving 10 bases between the germline ends. Germline lookup yields CDR1 SGHRS and CDR2 YFSETQ. Here the CDR3 reads CASGRSLNTEAFF. For the CDR3, the DNA is TGCGCCAGCGGTAGGAGTCTGAACACTGAAGCTTTCTTT. Full variable domain (outside the CDR3, taken from reference TRBV5-1 and TRBJ1-1): KAGVTQTPRYLIKTRGQQVTLSCSPISGHRSVSWYQQTPGQGLQFLFEYFSETQRNKGNFPGRFSGRQFSNSRSEMNVSTLELGDSALYLCASGRSLNTEAFFGQGTRLTVV.

The rearrangement joins TRBV4-2 to TRBJ2-3, with 7 bases matching TRBD2. From germline, CDR1 is LGHNA and CDR2 YNFKEQ. After removal of 4 bases from V and 2 bases from J, the junction contained 6 bases not matched to a gene. This CDR3 comprises 15 residues. The CDR3 sequence: CASSPRLANTDTQYF. DNA for the CDR3: TGTGCCAGCAGCCCGAGACTAGCCAACACAGATACGCAGTATTTT.

V and J are TRBV27 and TRBJ2-1; weak D call: TRBD2 (5 bases). Germline V gene lookup returns CDR1 MNHEY and CDR2 SMNVEV (reference sequence). The V end was cut by 6 bases, the J end by 0 bases, with 12 bases between. The CDR3 extends over 15 amino acids. CDR3 sequence: CASSGVSSSYNEQFF. The CDR3 DNA reads as TGTGCCAGCAGCGGGGTATCCAGCTCCTACAATGAGCAGTTCTTC.

V usage is TRBV6-1 and J usage is TRBJ2-1; weak D call: TRBD2 (5 bases). Per germline, CDR1 MNHNS and CDR2 SASEGT. CDR3 length: 19 amino acids. The V and J ends lost 2 bases and 4 bases respectively, with 24 bases between them. The CDR3 sequence is CASSEREPADPSLYNEQFF. CDR3 DNA sequence: TGTGCCAGCAGTGAACGGGAACCGGCCGACCCCAGCTTATACAATGAGCAGTTCTTC.

This chain links TRBV19 with TRBJ2-3, with D maybe TRBD2 (6 bases). With 5 bases removed from V and 0 bases from J, the gap between germline ends came to 15 bases. The CDR3 loop spans 16 amino acids. Looked up from germline, CDR1 is LNHDA and CDR2 is SQIVND (reference sequence). This chain's CDR3 is CASSSDYTPSTDTQYF. The CDR3 DNA sequence: TGTGCCAGTAGTTCGGACTATACCCCAAGCACAGATACGCAGTATTTT. Filled out from reference TRBV19 and TRBJ2-3, the complete variable domain reads DGGITQSPKYLFRKEGQNVTLSCEQNLNHDAMYWYRQDPGQGLRLIYYSQIVNDFQKGDIAEGYSVSREKKESFPLTVTSAQKNPTAFYLCASSSDYTPSTDTQYFGPGTRLTVL.

The rearrangement links TRBV4-3 to TRBJ1-2, with D tentatively TRBD1 (5 bases). CDR1 and CDR2 from the germline V gene are LGHNA and YSLEER. Trimming took off 0 bases at V and 4 bases at J, with 12 bases between the two ends. The CDR3 has 15 amino acids. The CDR3 region is CASSQDRGGVYGYTF. CDR3 sequence (DNA): TGCGCCAGCAGCCAAGATCGCGGGGGGGTCTATGGCTACACCTTC.

This chain links TRBV5-4 with TRBJ2-3; D is possibly TRBD1 (6 bases). The length of the CDR3 is 16 residues. The germline V gene encodes CDR1 SGHNT and CDR2 YYREEE (reference sequence). V lost 0 bases, J lost 3 bases, and 14 bases lay in between. CDR3 protein: CASSLARGEKTDTQYF. CDR3 DNA: TGTGCCAGCAGCTTGGCCAGGGGTGAAAAAACAGATACGCAGTATTTT.

The genes are TRBV5-1 and TRBJ2-5; D is unclear. V gave up 4 bases and J gave up 2 bases, with 9 bases separating them. The CDR3 is 13 residues long. The germline gives CDR1 SGHRS, CDR2 YFSETQ. The CDR3: CASSPLRQETQYF. In nucleotides, the CDR3 is TGCGCCAGCAGCCCCCTTAGACAAGAGACCCAGTACTTC.

This chain connects TRBV30 to TRBJ2-7; 8 bases line up with TRBD1. J lost 0 bases, V lost 3 bases, and 4 bases had no gene match. Germline CDR1 reads GTSNPN; CDR2 reads SVGIG (reference sequence). This CDR3 has 14 residues. CDR3 DNA: TGTGCCTGGAGAAAAACAGGGGGCTCCTACGAGCAGTACTTC. This translates into CAWRKTGGSYEQYF.

The chain carries TRBV9 and TRBJ1-2, with unresolved D. Germline-derived CDR1 and CDR2 are SGDLS and YYNGEE. Trimming cost V 0 bases and J 0 bases, with 9 bases left between them. CDR3 length: 15 amino acids. The CDR3 coding sequence is TGTGCCAGCAGCGTAGCTTATTCGTCTAACTATGGCTACACCTTC. It codes for CASSVAYSSNYGYTF.

This clone was observed a single time. In nucleotides, the CDR3 is TGCGCCAGCAGCCCCCAGGGGAATTCACCCCTCCACTTT. Translated, it gives CASSPQGNSPLHF. J is TRBJ1-6 and V is TRBV4-3; D might be TRBD1 (6 bases). Germline values: CDR1 LGHNA, CDR2 YSLEER. Trimming pared 4 bases from V and 7 bases from J, leaving 8 bases between. This CDR3 is built from 13 residues.

The chain recombines TRBV29-1 with TRBJ1-4; 9 positions match TRBD1. Germline V gene lookup returns CDR1 SQVTM and CDR2 ANQGSEA. CDR3 length: 15 amino acids. Unmatched junction bases numbered 9, after V lost 6 bases and J lost 4 bases. As DNA, the CDR3 is TGCAGCGTCCTACGGTTGGACAGGGGTAATGAAAAACTGTTTTTT. It translates to CSVLRLDRGNEKLFF. Based on the CDR3 plus reference TRBV29-1 and TRBJ1-4, the full variable domain is SAVISQKPSRDICQRGTSLTIQCQVDSQVTMMFWYRQQPGQSLTLIATANQGSEATYESGFVIDKFPISRPNLTFSTLTVSNMSPEDSSIYLCSVLRLDRGNEKLFFGSGTQLSVL.